What follows describes a single T cell receptor (beta chain). Its antigen remains unknown. These data originate in a study of T cells in localized non-small cell lung cancer. Broader study findings: Peak T cell clonality was found in uninvolved adjacent lung, exceeding tumor. The study detected a median about 57 of the top 100 tumor clones in adjacent lung. Higher blood T cell density went with longer overall survival.

Method: immunoSEQ multiplex PCR; TCRdb's copy keeps in-frame clones and lacks some. The sample consists of 100,000 or so clones, about nine tenths of them appearing once. V was clipped by 0 bases and J by 15 bases, with 15 bases between them. CDR1 is SGHRS and CDR2 is YFSETQ in the germline V gene. This CDR3 has 13 residues. This receptor was taken from a woman aged 40-69 years with stage II squamous cell lung carcinoma. V usage is TRBV5-1 and J usage is TRBJ1-4, with a possible D match to TRBD1 (5 bases). The sequences come from PBMCs, collected before any cancer treatment. CDR3 region: CASSLEGRGSLFF. For the CDR3, the DNA is TGCGCCAGCAGCTTGGAGGGGCGGGGCAGTTTGTTTTTT.